Following are 11 T cell receptor beta chains from one sample sequenced in a study of human T cells and chemical hapten exposure. The time point was: pre-sensitization, week 0. Stated treatment: therapeutic diphenylcyclopropenone sensitization with weekly scalp DPC. Extraction of total RNA was performed on unfractionated whole blood. TCRdb passed the RACE reads through MiXCR, listing each CDR3 protein once. Of some 49,000 distinct CDR3 sequences in the sample, about 9.6% were seen once. Sequencing used whole blood, obtained in connection with sensitization to the hapten diphenylcyclopropenone (DPC). These receptors all come from a woman aged 30 to 39 with alopecia areata. Some clones in this sample may be carry-over from other donors' samples.

This clonotype was recorded at least ten times. The chain uses TRBV20-1 and TRBJ2-3, with TRBD1 matching 8 bases. Trimming at V came to 5 bases and at J to 6 bases, leaving 7 bases not matched to a gene. The germline V gene has CDR1 DFQATT and CDR2 SNEGSKA (reference sequence). The CDR3 covers 13 residues. CDR3 nucleotides: TGCAGTGCTCTGGACAGGGACTCGGATACGCAGTATTTT. Protein: CSALDRDSDTQYF.

A few counts support this clonotype. V is TRBV28 and J is TRBJ2-7, with 9 positions matching TRBD2. This CDR3 has 15 amino acids. From germline, CDR1 is MDHEN and CDR2 SYDVKM. The trim removed 4 bases at V and 5 bases at J, leaving 9 bases unmatched. Here the CDR3 DNA reads TGTGCCAGCAGTTCGGGCGGGGGGGCTAGGAACGAGCAGTACTTC. Encoded protein: CASSSGGGARNEQYF.

This clonotype has only a few counts. J is TRBJ2-5 and V is TRBV18, with D hard to call. V was clipped by 1 base and J by 1 base, with 13 bases between them. This CDR3 has 16 residues. CDR1 and CDR2 (germline): KGHSH, LQKENI. Here the CDR3 reads CASSPRAAEVQETQYF. The CDR3 nucleotides are TGTGCCAGCTCACCACGGGCAGCTGAGGTCCAAGAGACCCAGTACTTC.

This clonotype was seen a handful of times. CDR3 amino acids: CASSSPGRNNEQFF. The CDR3 nucleotides read TGTGCCAGCAGCTCACCGGGACGAAACAATGAGCAGTTCTTC. The chain uses TRBV5-5 and TRBJ2-1; D possibly uses TRBD1 or TRBD2 (5 bases each). Per germline, CDR1 SGHKS and CDR2 YYEKEE (reference sequence). Trimming shortened V by 3 bases and J by 5 bases, and 12 bases separated the two germline ends. The CDR3 covers 14 residues.

As for this clonotype: A much larger clone differs from this one at a single base, so this may be a read error. The J gene is TRBJ1-1, the V gene TRBV18, with no clear D. The CDR3 consists of 12 residues. Germline CDR1 KGHSH, CDR2 LQKENI. CDR3 DNA sequence: TGTGCCAGCTCACCTACAGCGACTGAAGCTCTCTTT. Protein sequence: CASSPTATEALF.

This clonotype was found many times. The genes are TRBV12-3 or TRBV12-4 and TRBJ2-1, with 9 positions matching TRBD2. CDR3 length: 18 amino acids. J lost 0 bases, V lost 5 bases, and 11 bases had no gene match. CDR3 sequence: CASSRVSGGQSSYNEQFF. CDR3 in DNA: TGTGCCAGCAGTCGTGTTAGCGGGGGCCAAAGCTCCTACAATGAGCAGTTCTTC.

The CDR3 loop reads CASKIAGGPEQFF. The CDR3 nucleotides read TGTGCCAGCAAGATCGCGGGGGGCCCGGAGCAGTTCTTC. The chain is built from TRBV6-5 and TRBJ2-1; 8 positions match TRBD2. Germline CDR1 reads MNHEY; CDR2 reads SVGAGI. V lost 7 bases to trimming and J lost 10 bases; unmatched junction nucleotides: 9. The CDR3 extends over 13 amino acids.

This clonotype was seen a few times. This chain links TRBV7-8 with TRBJ2-7, with 13 bases fitting TRBD2. The germline gives CDR1 SGHVS, CDR2 FQNEAQ. The CDR3 length is 16 residues. V shed 1 base and J 1 base; nucleotides not matched to a gene: 1. CDR3 sequence: CASSLGTSGGSYEQYF. CDR3 sequence (DNA): TGTGCCAGCAGCTTAGGGACTAGCGGGGGATCCTACGAGCAGTACTTC.

This clonotype was counted ten times or more. The CDR3: CASSPGQGRRSTDTQYF. The CDR3, as DNA: TGTGCCAGCAGTCCAGGACAGGGGAGGCGTAGCACAGATACGCAGTATTTT. The chain uses TRBV27 and TRBJ2-3, with 9 bases identical to TRBD1. The trim removed 5 bases at V and 0 bases at J, leaving 9 bases unmatched. Germline V lookup: CDR1 MNHEY, CDR2 SMNVEV (reference sequence). The CDR3 consists of 17 residues.

This sequence joins TRBV11-3 and TRBJ2-1; TRBD1 matches 7 bases. V was clipped by 5 bases and J by 0 bases; unmatched bases: 16. Per the germline V gene, CDR1 is SGHNT and CDR2 is YENEEA. The CDR3 has 19 residues. This chain's CDR3 is CASSPAAGTASSSYNEQFF. Here the CDR3 DNA reads TGTGCCAGCAGCCCAGCCGCCGGGACAGCGTCGAGCTCCTACAATGAGCAGTTCTTC.

This clonotype was recorded a few times. The chain links TRBV27 to TRBJ2-7; D is perhaps TRBD2 (6 bases). This CDR3 contains 13 residues. The V gene's germline CDR1 is MNHEY and CDR2 SMNVEV (reference sequence). The V and J ends lost 4 bases and 5 bases respectively, with 12 bases between them. For the CDR3, the DNA is TGTGCCAGCAGTTCCGCGGGGTTCCACGAGCAGTACTTC. Protein product: CASSSAGFHEQYF.